A single sample gave rise to the 2 T cell receptor beta chains below, sequenced in a study of control samples from healthy donors and cancer patients. Generated by immunoSEQ multiplex PCR, the TCRdb table keeps only in-frame clones and is missing some. The sample records more than 75,000 clones, about four fifths being singletons. Sequenced sample: PBMCs. The receptor set was obtained from a man between 65 and 79 years old with lung cancer.

The gene calls are TRBV19 and TRBJ1-1; D perhaps matches TRBD1 (5 bases). Germline CDR1 is LNHDA and CDR2 is SQIVND (reference sequence). The ends were cut back, 3 bases at V and 5 bases at J, with 13 bases in the middle. CDR3 length: 14 residues. The CDR3 DNA follows: TGTGCCAGTAGTATGAACGGGTGGGGGACTGAAGCTTTCTTT. It translates to CASSMNGWGTEAFF.

A remark on this clone: A much more abundant neighbour one base away suggests this may be a read error. Distinct nucleotide sequences in the sample also encode this CDR3. This rearrangement joins TRBV5-4 to TRBJ1-3, with 8 bases aligning to TRBD1. CDR3 size: 15 residues. Germline V lookup: CDR1 SGHNT, CDR2 YYREEE (reference sequence). The CDR3 protein is CASSLGTGFGNTIYF. CDR3 sequence (DNA): TGTGCCAGCAGCTTGGGGACAGGGTTCGGAAATACCATATATTTT.